This record looks at one T cell receptor beta chain sequence and its context. This entry is derived from a study of blood T cell repertoires in COVID-19. Study-wide context: Acute and convalescent COVID-19 specimens originated in the United States, Italy and Spain. T cells, B-cell-depleted T cells, or PBMCs supplied cDNA or gDNA.

Method: immunoSEQ multiplex PCR; TCRdb's copy keeps in-frame clones and lacks some. The data hold tens of thousands of clones, with 70% to 90% observed a single time. This clonotype was sampled from a human donor in a cohort sampled during active COVID-19. Sequencing was performed on peripheral blood.

CDR3 coding DNA: TGTGCCAGCACTCTTTACGGGAGGGGCCACGAGCAGTACTTC. Its translation is CASTLYGRGHEQYF. The chain couples TRBV28 to TRBJ2-7, with 8 bases matching TRBD2. The CDR3 totals 14 residues. Germline loops: CDR1 MDHEN, CDR2 SYDVKM. After removal of 7 bases from V and 5 bases from J, the junction contained 10 bases not matched to a gene.